In this sample, the clone carrying this T cell receptor beta chain turned up a few times. The antigen remains unidentified. The data belong to a study of vaccination and CD4 T cells after COVID-19. Whole-study results and caveats: A nonsignificant median increase from about 22 to 38 SARS-CoV-2-reactive clonotypes was observed. Only after vaccination were a median about 90% of convalescents' reactive clones seen.

Once obtained from cultured CD4+ T cells, the DNA was sequenced using the Oncomine TCR Beta short-read assay. TCRdb independently ran MiXCR on the PCR reads; one entry per CDR3 protein. The sample lists about 14,000 distinct CDR3 sequences; approximately 48% were seen once. Treatment noted: approximately nine-day PBMC culture with coronavirus spike peptide pools or control peptides (ViraFEST assay). Trimming left V 5 bases short and J 1 base short, with 14 bases between. The CDR3 spans 15 residues. From germline, CDR1 is SGHTA and CDR2 FQGNSA. The TCR sequence derives from a human donor who had recovered from COVID-19. The source material was CD4+ T cells from blood, cultured in vitro, sampled before SARS-CoV-2 vaccination. The chain has TRBV7-2 and TRBJ1-2; the D gene is possibly TRBD1 (6 bases). The DNA for the CDR3 is TGTGCCAGCAGCCCTCGGACAGATTATAACTATGGCTACACCTTC. This translates into CASSPRTDYNYGYTF.